These 5 T cell receptor beta chains originate from one sample sequenced in a study of T cells in Graves' hyperthyroidism and ophthalmopathy. RNA transcripts provided the source from which TCR beta CDR3 regions were amplified. A set of HTBI primers served as the primers for a first-round RT-PCR of the TCR CDR3. One entry per CDR3 protein, called by TCRdb with MiXCR from the multiplex PCR reads. Of more than 650,000 distinct CDR3 sequences in the sample, about 15% were seen once. Sequencing used blood. These TCRs come from a woman younger than 35 with Graves' hyperthyroidism.

This clonotype was counted at least ten times. V usage is TRBV30 and J usage is TRBJ2-7, with 12 nucleotides matching TRBD1. CDR3 size: 12 residues. V lost 5 bases to trimming and J lost 6 bases; unmatched junction nucleotides: 2. The V gene's germline CDR1 is GTSNPN and CDR2 SVGIG (reference sequence). The CDR3 nucleotides are TGTGCCTGGGGGGACAGGGGGCGCGAGCAGTACTTC. Amino acid sequence: CAWGDRGREQYF.

This clonotype was seen many times. V and J are TRBV27 and TRBJ2-7; TRBD1 agrees at 7 bases. This CDR3 is built from 14 residues. In germline, CDR1 is MNHEY, CDR2 SMNVEV (reference sequence). The V segment lost 6 bases and the J segment 6 bases; nucleotides outside the gene matches: 11. CDR3 bases: TGTGCCAGCAGACCTGGGACAGTCGCAGTCGAGCAGTACTTC. Translation: CASRPGTVAVEQYF.

Here the CDR3 reads CASSVADEYGYTF. The CDR3 bases are TGTGCCAGCAGCGTAGCAGACGAGTATGGCTACACCTTC. The gene calls are TRBV9 and TRBJ1-2; no definite D call. From germline, CDR1 is SGDLS and CDR2 YYNGEE. V gave up 0 bases and J gave up 5 bases, with 8 bases separating them. This CDR3 is 13 amino acids long.

This clonotype appeared many times. The genes are TRBV28 and TRBJ2-7; D is unresolved. Between the trimmed V and J ends, which lost 8 bases and 6 bases, there was a span of 17 bases. The CDR3 is made up of 13 amino acids. CDR1 is MDHEN, CDR2 SYDVKM, per germline. This CDR3 reads CASGGVGTSEQYF. CDR3 DNA: TGTGCCAGCGGTGGCGTGGGTACCAGCGAGCAGTACTTC.

In its sample, this clonotype was seen many times. The V gene is TRBV7-3, the J gene TRBJ2-7; TRBD2 aligns across 10 bases. With 5 bases clipped from V and 10 bases from J, the junction kept 14 bases outside the gene matches. CDR1 is SGHTA and CDR2 is FQGTGA in the germline V gene. The CDR3 spans 15 residues. The CDR3 DNA is TGTGCCAGCAGCCGGCTGCGGACTAGCGGAGCTATACAGTACTTC. It specifies CASSRLRTSGAIQYF.